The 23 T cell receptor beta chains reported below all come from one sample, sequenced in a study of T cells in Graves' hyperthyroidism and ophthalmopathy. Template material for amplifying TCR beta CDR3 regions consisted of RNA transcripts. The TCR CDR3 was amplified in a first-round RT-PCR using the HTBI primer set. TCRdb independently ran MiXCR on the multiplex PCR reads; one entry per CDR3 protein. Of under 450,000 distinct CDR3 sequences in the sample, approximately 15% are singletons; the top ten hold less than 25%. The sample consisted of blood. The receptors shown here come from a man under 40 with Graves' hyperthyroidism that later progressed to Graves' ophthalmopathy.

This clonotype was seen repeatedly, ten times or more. The CDR3 bases are TGTGCCAGCAGCGTCCTAGCGGGGGAAGAGACCCAGTACTTC. It translates to CASSVLAGEETQYF. The rearrangement links TRBV9 to TRBJ2-5; 10 positions match TRBD2. Losses at the gene ends were 2 bases for V and 3 bases for J; bases not matched to a gene: 1. Germline CDR1 and CDR2: SGDLS and YYNGEE. This CDR3 has 14 residues. Full variable domain (remainder filled in from reference TRBV9 and TRBJ2-5): DSGVTQTPKHLITATGQRVTLRCSPRSGDLSVYWYQQSLDQGLQFLIQYYNGEERAKGNILERFSAQQFPDLHSELNLSSLELGDSALYFCASSVLAGEETQYFGPGTRLLVL.

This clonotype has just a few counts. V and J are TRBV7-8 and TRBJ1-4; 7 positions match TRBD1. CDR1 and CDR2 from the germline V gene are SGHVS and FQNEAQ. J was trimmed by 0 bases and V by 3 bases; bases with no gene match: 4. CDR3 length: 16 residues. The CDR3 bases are TGTGCCAGCAGCTTCAGGGGGGGGGCAACTAATGAAAAACTGTTTTTT. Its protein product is CASSFRGGATNEKLFF.

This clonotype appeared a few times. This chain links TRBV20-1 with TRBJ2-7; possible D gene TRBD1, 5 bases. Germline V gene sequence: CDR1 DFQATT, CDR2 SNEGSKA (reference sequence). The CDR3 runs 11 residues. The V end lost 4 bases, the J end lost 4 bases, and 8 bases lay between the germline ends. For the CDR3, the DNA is TGCAGTGCTACCAGGGCTTACGAGCAGTACTTC. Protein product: CSATRAYEQYF.

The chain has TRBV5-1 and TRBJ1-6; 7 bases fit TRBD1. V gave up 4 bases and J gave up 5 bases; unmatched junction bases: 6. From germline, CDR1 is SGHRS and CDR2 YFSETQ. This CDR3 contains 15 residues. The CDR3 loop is CASSRYGTDNSPLHF. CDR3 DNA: TGCGCCAGCAGCAGATACGGGACAGATAATTCACCCCTCCACTTT.

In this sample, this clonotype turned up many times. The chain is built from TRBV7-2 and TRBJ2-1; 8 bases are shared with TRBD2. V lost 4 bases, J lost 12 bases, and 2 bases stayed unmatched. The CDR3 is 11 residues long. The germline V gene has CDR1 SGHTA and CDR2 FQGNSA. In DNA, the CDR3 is TGTGCCAGCAGCTCGCTAGCGGGGCAGTTCTTC. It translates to CASSSLAGQFF.

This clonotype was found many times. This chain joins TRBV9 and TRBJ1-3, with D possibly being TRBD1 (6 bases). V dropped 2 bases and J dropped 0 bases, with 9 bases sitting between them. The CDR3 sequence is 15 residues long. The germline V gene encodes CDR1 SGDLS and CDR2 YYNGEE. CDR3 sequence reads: CASSVRQDSGNTIYF. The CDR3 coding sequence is TGTGCCAGCAGCGTTCGACAGGACTCTGGAAACACCATATATTTT.

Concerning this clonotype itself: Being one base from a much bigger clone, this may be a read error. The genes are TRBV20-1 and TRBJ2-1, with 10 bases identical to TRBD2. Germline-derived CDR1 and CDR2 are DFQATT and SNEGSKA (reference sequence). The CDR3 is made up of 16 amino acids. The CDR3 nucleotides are TGCAGTGCTAAGCGGGGGGGCCTTATTAACTACAGTGAGCAGTTCTTC. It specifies CSAKRGGLINYSEQFF.

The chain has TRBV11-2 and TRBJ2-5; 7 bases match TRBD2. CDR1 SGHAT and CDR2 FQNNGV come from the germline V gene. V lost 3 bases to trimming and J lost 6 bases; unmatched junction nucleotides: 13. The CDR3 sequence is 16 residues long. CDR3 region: CASSFVRGGSGKTQYF. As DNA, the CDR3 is TGTGCCAGCAGCTTCGTTCGGGGCGGGAGCGGGAAGACCCAGTACTTC.

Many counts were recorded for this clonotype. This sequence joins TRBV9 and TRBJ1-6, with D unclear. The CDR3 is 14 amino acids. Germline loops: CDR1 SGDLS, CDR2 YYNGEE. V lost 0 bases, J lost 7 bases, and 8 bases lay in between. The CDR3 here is CASSVGVPNSPLHF. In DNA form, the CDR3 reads TGTGCCAGCAGCGTAGGAGTGCCAAATTCACCCCTCCACTTT. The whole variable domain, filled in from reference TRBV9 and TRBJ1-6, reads DSGVTQTPKHLITATGQRVTLRCSPRSGDLSVYWYQQSLDQGLQFLIQYYNGEERAKGNILERFSAQQFPDLHSELNLSSLELGDSALYFCASSVGVPNSPLHFGNGTRLTVT.

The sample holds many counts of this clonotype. The CDR3 region is CASSVGQGSEAFF. The CDR3 DNA is TGTGCCAGCAGCGTAGGACAGGGCTCTGAAGCTTTCTTT. The chain has TRBV9 and TRBJ1-1; 7 bases map to TRBD1. Germline V gene lookup returns CDR1 SGDLS and CDR2 YYNGEE. The CDR3 has 13 amino acids. The J segment lost 6 bases and the V segment lost 0 bases, leaving 2 bases of the junction unmatched.

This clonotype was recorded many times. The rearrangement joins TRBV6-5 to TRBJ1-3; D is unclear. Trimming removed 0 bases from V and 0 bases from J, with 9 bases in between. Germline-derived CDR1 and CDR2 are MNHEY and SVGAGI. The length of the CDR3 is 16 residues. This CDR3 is CASSYSPGYSGNTIYF. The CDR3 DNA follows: TGTGCCAGCAGTTACTCTCCGGGCTACTCTGGAAACACCATATATTTT.

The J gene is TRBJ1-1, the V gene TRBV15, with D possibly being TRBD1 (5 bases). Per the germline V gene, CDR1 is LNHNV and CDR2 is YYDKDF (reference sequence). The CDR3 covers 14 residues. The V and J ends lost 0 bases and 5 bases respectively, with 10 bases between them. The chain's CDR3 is CATSRDWGSTEAFF. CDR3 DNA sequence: TGTGCCACCAGCAGAGATTGGGGGTCTACTGAAGCTTTCTTT.

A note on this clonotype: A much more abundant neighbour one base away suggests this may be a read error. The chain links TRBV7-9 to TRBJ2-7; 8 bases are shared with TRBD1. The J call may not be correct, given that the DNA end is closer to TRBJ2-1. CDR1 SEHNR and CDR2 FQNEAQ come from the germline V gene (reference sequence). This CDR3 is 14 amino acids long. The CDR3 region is CASSHRDRPYEQFF. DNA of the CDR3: TGTGCCAGCAGCCACCGGGACAGGCCCTACGAGCAGTTCTTC.

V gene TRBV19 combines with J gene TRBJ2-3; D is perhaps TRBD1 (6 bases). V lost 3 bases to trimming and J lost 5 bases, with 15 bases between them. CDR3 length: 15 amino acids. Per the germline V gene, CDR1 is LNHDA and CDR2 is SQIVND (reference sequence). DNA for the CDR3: TGTGCCAGTAGTATTCAGGGGCTAACCGGAGATACGCAGTATTTT. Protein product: CASSIQGLTGDTQYF.

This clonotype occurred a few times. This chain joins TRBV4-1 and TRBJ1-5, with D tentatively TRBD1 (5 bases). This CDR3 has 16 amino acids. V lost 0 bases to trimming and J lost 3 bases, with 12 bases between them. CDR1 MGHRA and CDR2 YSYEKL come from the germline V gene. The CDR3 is CASSQEGDRINQPQHF. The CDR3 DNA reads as TGCGCCAGCAGCCAAGAGGGAGACAGAATCAATCAGCCCCAGCATTTT.

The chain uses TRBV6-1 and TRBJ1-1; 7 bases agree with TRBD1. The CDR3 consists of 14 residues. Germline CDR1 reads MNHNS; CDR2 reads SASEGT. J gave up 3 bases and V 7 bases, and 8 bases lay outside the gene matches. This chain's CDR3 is CASMVAGGDTEAFF. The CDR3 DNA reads TGTGCCAGCATGGTGGCAGGGGGGGACACTGAAGCTTTCTTT.

The CDR3 sequence is CASSIRAGDLSYEQYF. The CDR3 region has the DNA TGTGCCAGTAGTATACGGGCCGGGGACCTCTCCTACGAGCAGTACTTC. The chain couples TRBV19 to TRBJ2-7, with D perhaps being TRBD1 or TRBD2 (5 bases each). The V and J ends lost 2 bases and 0 bases respectively, with 14 bases between them. The CDR3 totals 16 residues. The germline V gene has CDR1 LNHDA and CDR2 SQIVND (reference sequence).

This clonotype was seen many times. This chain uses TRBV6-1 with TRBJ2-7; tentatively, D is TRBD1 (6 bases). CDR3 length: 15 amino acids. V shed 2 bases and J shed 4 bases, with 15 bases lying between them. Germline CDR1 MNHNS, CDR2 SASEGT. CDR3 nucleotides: TGTGCCAGCAGTGAACCGGACAGAGCTAGATACGAGCAGTACTTC. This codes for CASSEPDRARYEQYF.

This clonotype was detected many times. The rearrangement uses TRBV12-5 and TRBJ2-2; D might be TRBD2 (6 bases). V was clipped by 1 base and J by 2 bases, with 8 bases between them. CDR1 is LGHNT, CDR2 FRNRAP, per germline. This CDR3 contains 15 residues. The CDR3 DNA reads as TGTGCTAGTGGTTTGGCGGGACTTAACACCGGGGAGCTGTTTTTT. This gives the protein CASGLAGLNTGELFF.

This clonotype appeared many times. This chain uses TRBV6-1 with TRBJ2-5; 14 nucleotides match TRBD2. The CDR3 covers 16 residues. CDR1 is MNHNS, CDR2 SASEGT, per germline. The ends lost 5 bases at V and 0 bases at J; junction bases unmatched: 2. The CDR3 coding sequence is TGTGCCAGCAGTTGGGGACTAGCGGGGGACCAAGAGACCCAGTACTTC. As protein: CASSWGLAGDQETQYF.

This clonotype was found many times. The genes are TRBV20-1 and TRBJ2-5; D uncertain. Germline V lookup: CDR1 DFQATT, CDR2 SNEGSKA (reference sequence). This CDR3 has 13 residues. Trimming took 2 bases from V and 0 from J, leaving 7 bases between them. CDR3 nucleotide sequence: TGCAGTGCTAGAATACTGTACCAAGAGACCCAGTACTTC. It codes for CSARILYQETQYF.

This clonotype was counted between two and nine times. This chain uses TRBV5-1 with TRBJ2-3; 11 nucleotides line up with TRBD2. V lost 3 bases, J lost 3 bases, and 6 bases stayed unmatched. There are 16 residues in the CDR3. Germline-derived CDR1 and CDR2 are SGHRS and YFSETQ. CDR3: CASSYPSGGTTDTQYF. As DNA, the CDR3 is TGCGCCAGCAGCTATCCTAGCGGGGGGACGACAGATACGCAGTATTTT.

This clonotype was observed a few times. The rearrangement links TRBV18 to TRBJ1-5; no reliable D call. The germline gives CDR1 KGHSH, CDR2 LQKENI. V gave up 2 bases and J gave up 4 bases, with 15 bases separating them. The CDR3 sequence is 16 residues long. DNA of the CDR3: TGTGCCAGCTCACCAATGGGGTTTGTCGGGAATCAGCCCCAGCATTTT. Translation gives CASSPMGFVGNQPQHF.